A single sample gave rise to the 26 T cell receptor beta chains below, sequenced in a study of tumor-infiltrating lymphocytes in localized non-small cell lung cancer (dated by TCRdb to 2020 to 2023). The library relied on the immunoSEQ multiplex PCR assay. As stored in TCRdb, this immuneACCESS dataset retains in-frame rearrangements with V and J assigned. A fraction of the clones does not appear; measured against another copy, unresolved V genes explain less than half of the discrepancy, and the remainder lacks a known reason. The sample table shows about 6,700 clones, and 76% are seen once. Jointly, the top ten make up 16% of the sample. Sequencing was performed on uninvolved lung tissue not adjacent to the tumor. These receptors all come from a human donor with non-small cell lung cancer.

V and J are TRBV7-7 and TRBJ2-5; 16 nucleotides match TRBD2. Per germline, CDR1 SSHAT and CDR2 FNYEAQ (reference sequence). J lost 5 bases, V lost 4 bases, and 10 bases had no gene match. The CDR3 extends over 18 amino acids. DNA for the CDR3: TGTGCCAGCAGCTCGGGACTAGCGGGGGGGCTAAGGGATGAGACCCAGTACTTC. Residues: CASSSGLAGGLRDETQYF. Drawing the rest from reference TRBV7-7 and TRBJ2-5, the complete variable domain is GAGVSQSPRYKVTKRGQDVTLRCDPISSHATLYWYQQALGQGPEFLTYFNYEAQPDKSGLPSDRFSAERPEGSISTLTIQRTEQRDSAMYRCASSSGLAGGLRDETQYFGPGTRLLVL.

V gene TRBV15 combines with J gene TRBJ1-2; D not resolved. The V gene's germline CDR1 is LNHNV and CDR2 YYDKDF (reference sequence). Deletions cut 0 bases from V and 4 bases from J, with 12 bases between. This CDR3 is built from 15 residues. CDR3 in DNA: TGTGCCACCAGCAGAGATCTGGCAGGCAGCTATGGCTACACCTTC. Amino acid sequence: CATSRDLAGSYGYTF.

The J gene is TRBJ1-2, the V gene TRBV11-2; 7 nucleotides align to TRBD1. CDR3 length: 18 residues. Per the germline V gene, CDR1 is SGHAT and CDR2 is FQNNGV. V trimming: 5 bases; J trimming: 5 bases; junction bases outside the gene matches: 20. CDR3: CASSAIYRREGARYGYTF. The CDR3 nucleotides are TGTGCCAGCAGCGCGATATACCGGAGGGAGGGGGCGCGGTATGGCTACACCTTC.

The chain's CDR3 is CASRPDDGRLTTSGSGRTDTQYF. The CDR3 region has the DNA TGTGCCAGCAGGCCCGATGACGGTCGACTCACTACTAGCGGGAGTGGGAGGACAGATACGCAGTATTTT. The J gene is TRBJ2-3, the V gene TRBV28; 11 nucleotides align to TRBD2. Germline CDR1 MDHEN, CDR2 SYDVKM. Losses at the gene ends were 6 bases for V and 3 bases for J; bases not matched to a gene: 29. This CDR3 has 23 amino acids.

This rearrangement joins TRBV19 to TRBJ2-2; D unclear. The germline gives CDR1 LNHDA, CDR2 SQIVND (reference sequence). V shed 8 bases and J shed 3 bases, with 10 bases lying between them. CDR3 length: 13 residues. The chain's CDR3 is CASFSPDTGELFF. CDR3 in DNA: TGTGCCAGTTTTTCCCCCGACACCGGGGAGCTGTTTTTT.

The rearrangement uses TRBV19 and TRBJ2-2; 9 bases match TRBD2. Germline lookup yields CDR1 LNHDA and CDR2 SQIVND (reference sequence). This CDR3 has 14 amino acids. V shed 6 bases and J 5 bases; nucleotides not matched to a gene: 4. The CDR3 DNA reads TGTGCCAGTAGCCTAGCGGGAAATACCGGGGAGCTGTTTTTT. This translates into CASSLAGNTGELFF.

The chain links TRBV6-5 to TRBJ2-3; either TRBD1 or TRBD2 may supply D (5 bases each). The V gene's germline CDR1 is MNHEY and CDR2 SVGAGI. CDR3 length: 14 amino acids. V gave up 4 bases and J gave up 10 bases, with 18 bases separating them. CDR3: CASSLGTPSSPQYF. CDR3 bases: TGTGCCAGCAGTTTGGGGACCCCTTCATCGCCGCAGTATTTT.

The chain joins TRBV2 to TRBJ2-1; D call uncertain. The CDR3 runs to 14 residues. Trimming shortened V by 6 bases and J by 6 bases, and 15 bases separated the two germline ends. Germline V gene lookup returns CDR1 SNHLY and CDR2 FYNNEI. The CDR3 sequence is CASSREATRNEQFF. The CDR3 DNA reads TGTGCCAGCAGCAGAGAGGCGACTCGCAATGAGCAGTTCTTC.

The table lists this clone with a few counts. CDR3 bases: TGTGCCAGTAGTATGGTTGCTAGCGGGGAACATACGCAGTATTTT. This codes for CASSMVASGEHTQYF. The gene calls are TRBV19 and TRBJ2-3; 9 positions agree with TRBD2. CDR1 is LNHDA, CDR2 SQIVND, per germline (reference sequence). CDR3 length equals 15 residues. V lost 3 bases to trimming and J lost 7 bases; unmatched junction nucleotides: 8.

J is TRBJ2-7 and V is TRBV19; no clear D. There are 14 residues in the CDR3. V was trimmed by 4 bases and J by 3 bases, leaving 13 bases between them. CDR1 LNHDA and CDR2 SQIVND come from the germline V gene (reference sequence). This chain's CDR3 is CASSSTTIFYEQYF. The CDR3 DNA reads TGTGCCAGTAGTAGTACTACAATCTTCTACGAGCAGTACTTC.

This chain links TRBV2 with TRBJ1-5; no clear D. V lost 7 bases, J lost 7 bases, and 17 bases lay in between. The CDR3 covers 14 residues. Germline-derived CDR1 and CDR2 are SNHLY and FYNNEI. The CDR3 DNA reads TGTGCCAGCAATTCCCCTCCCGCCGGGCAGCCCCAGCATTTT. Residues: CASNSPPAGQPQHF.

The chain uses TRBV11-3 and TRBJ2-7; possibly TRBD1 for D (5 bases). The CDR3 has 15 amino acids. The germline V and J ends were trimmed by 1 base and 4 bases, with 14 bases remaining between them. CDR1 is SGHNT, CDR2 YENEEA, per germline. The chain's CDR3 is CASSLVTGPGYEQYF. The DNA of the CDR3 is TGTGCCAGCAGCTTAGTCACAGGACCTGGGTACGAGCAGTACTTC.

V usage is TRBV7-3 and J usage is TRBJ2-3; the D gene is possibly TRBD2 (5 bases). CDR1 and CDR2 (germline): SGHTA, FQGTGA. The CDR3 consists of 13 residues. Trimming left V 9 bases short and J 5 bases short, with 15 bases between. CDR3 in DNA: TGTGCCAGTCTAGCTTCTGCGGGAGATACGCAGTATTTT. Amino acids: CASLASAGDTQYF.

The chain couples TRBV19 to TRBJ2-1; 7 nucleotides match TRBD2. J gave up 3 bases and V 5 bases, and 7 bases lay outside the gene matches. This CDR3 is 15 amino acids long. In germline, CDR1 is LNHDA, CDR2 SQIVND (reference sequence). The CDR3 bases are TGTGCCAGTAGTGAGAGCGGGGCTCTCTACAATGAGCAGTTCTTC. Its protein product is CASSESGALYNEQFF.

The chain uses TRBV27 and TRBJ1-6, with D unclear. This CDR3 contains 15 residues. V lost 2 bases and J lost 9, with 14 bases in between. Germline V gene data show CDR1 as MNHEY and CDR2 as SMNVEV (reference sequence). Written as DNA, the CDR3 is TGTGCCAGCAGTTTACTTGGAGGTTTCTTTTCACCCCTCCACTTT. Its translation: CASSLLGGFFSPLHF.

The chain carries TRBV10-2 and TRBJ2-1, with TRBD1 matching 7 bases. The germline CDR1 and CDR2 sequences are WSHSY and SAAADI. V lost 2 bases and J lost 0; bases outside the gene matches: 1. The CDR3 has 15 residues. CDR3 sequence reads: CASSETGDSYNEQFF. CDR3 coding DNA: TGCGCCAGCAGTGAGACAGGGGACTCCTACAATGAGCAGTTCTTC.

The rearrangement uses TRBV18 and TRBJ1-2; TRBD1 matches 9 bases. In germline, CDR1 is KGHSH, CDR2 LQKENI. This CDR3 comprises 13 residues. With V trimmed by 6 bases and J by 7 bases, 6 bases remained unmatched. The CDR3 coding sequence is TGTGCCAGCTCTAGGGACAGGGACGCTGGCTACACCTTC. This gives the protein CASSRDRDAGYTF.

The chain couples TRBV30 to TRBJ1-4, with TRBD1 matching 10 bases. Germline V gene lookup returns CDR1 GTSNPN and CDR2 SVGIG (reference sequence). CDR3 length equals 17 residues. V was pared by 0 bases and J by 8 bases, with 12 bases of the junction left unmatched. CDR3: CAWSVPGTGVYLEKLFF. The CDR3 coding sequence is TGTGCCTGGAGTGTACCCGGGACAGGGGTTTATTTGGAAAAACTGTTTTTT.

The genes are TRBV6-1 and TRBJ1-1; D is uncertain. This CDR3 is 10 amino acids long. Germline V lookup: CDR1 MNHNS, CDR2 SASEGT. The V gene lost 5 bases and the J gene lost 8 bases, with 6 bases spanning the gap. This chain's CDR3 is CASSWREAFF. The CDR3 bases are TGTGCCAGCAGTTGGCGGGAAGCTTTCTTT.

V usage is TRBV30 and J usage is TRBJ2-7, with 7 positions matching TRBD1. Losses at the gene ends were 2 bases for V and 7 bases for J; bases not matched to a gene: 8. CDR1 and CDR2 from the germline V gene are GTSNPN and SVGIG (reference sequence). The CDR3 has 13 residues. The CDR3 bases are TGTGCCTGGAGTACACAGGGGAGAAAGGAGCAGTACTTC. It translates to CAWSTQGRKEQYF.

The V call is TRBV7-2, the J call TRBJ1-1; 7 nucleotides match TRBD1. V lost 4 bases, J lost 6 bases, and 8 bases stayed unmatched. This CDR3 is 14 amino acids long. The V gene's germline CDR1 is SGHTA and CDR2 FQGNSA. Here the CDR3 DNA reads TGTGCCAGCAGCTCCTATTACAGGGGATCTGAAGCTTTCTTT. Translated: CASSSYYRGSEAFF.

The chain is built from TRBV7-2 and TRBJ2-2; TRBD2 aligns across 7 bases. V shed 4 bases, J shed 11 bases, and the junction held 1 base outside the gene matches. The germline gives CDR1 SGHTA, CDR2 FQGNSA. The CDR3 is made up of 11 amino acids. CDR3 nucleotide sequence: TGTGCCAGCAGCTCTAGCGGTGAGCTGTTTTTT. It specifies CASSSSGELFF.

The gene calls are TRBV6-4 and TRBJ2-2; D perhaps matches TRBD1 (6 bases). This CDR3 has 13 amino acids. Germline V gene data show CDR1 as MRHNA and CDR2 as SNTAGT. The V and J ends lost 8 bases and 7 bases respectively, with 14 bases between them. The CDR3, as DNA: TGTGCCAGCTCCACCCAGGGGAACGGGGAGCTGTTTTTT. It yields the protein CASSTQGNGELFF.

This sequence joins TRBV27 and TRBJ1-2; D might be TRBD1 (5 bases). Germline V gene data show CDR1 as MNHEY and CDR2 as SMNVEV (reference sequence). This CDR3 is built from 13 residues. The germline V and J ends were trimmed by 3 bases and 3 bases, with 8 bases remaining between them. CDR3 loop: CASSFTGDYGYTF. The CDR3 DNA reads TGTGCCAGCAGTTTTACGGGGGACTATGGCTACACCTTC.

CDR3 DNA sequence: TGTGCCAGCAGTGAAAAGGGGGGGGCGGGAGGGGCTTACTACGAGCAGTACTTC. This translates into CASSEKGGAGGAYYEQYF. V usage is TRBV6-1 and J usage is TRBJ2-7; 9 bases are shared with TRBD2. Per the germline V gene, CDR1 is MNHNS and CDR2 is SASEGT. The CDR3 consists of 18 residues. V lost 2 bases, J lost 3 bases, and 14 bases stayed unmatched.

The rearrangement joins TRBV2 to TRBJ2-3; 10 bases agree with TRBD1. The germline gives CDR1 SNHLY, CDR2 FYNNEI. The CDR3 runs to 15 residues. With V trimmed by 8 bases and J by 1 base, 6 bases remained unmatched. The CDR3 DNA is TGTGCCAGCGCTAGGGACAGGGGCCGCACAGATACGCAGTATTTT. Protein sequence: CASARDRGRTDTQYF.